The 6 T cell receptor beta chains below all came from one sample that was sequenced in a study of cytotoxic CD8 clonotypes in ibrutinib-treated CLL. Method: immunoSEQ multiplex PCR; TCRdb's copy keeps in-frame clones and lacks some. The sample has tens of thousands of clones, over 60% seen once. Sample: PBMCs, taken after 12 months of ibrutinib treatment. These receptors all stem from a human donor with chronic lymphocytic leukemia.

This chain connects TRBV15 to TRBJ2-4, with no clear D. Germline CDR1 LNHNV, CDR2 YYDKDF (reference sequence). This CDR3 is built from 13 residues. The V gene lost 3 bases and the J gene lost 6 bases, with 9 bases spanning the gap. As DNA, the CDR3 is TGTGCCACCAGCAGGTCGGCGACAAACATTCAGTACTTC. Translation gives CATSRSATNIQYF.

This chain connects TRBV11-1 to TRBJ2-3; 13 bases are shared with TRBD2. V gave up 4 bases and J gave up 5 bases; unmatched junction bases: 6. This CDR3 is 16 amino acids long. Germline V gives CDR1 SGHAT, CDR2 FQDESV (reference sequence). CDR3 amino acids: CASSSMGLAGKDTQYF. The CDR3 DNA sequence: TGTGCCAGCAGCTCAATGGGACTAGCGGGAAAAGATACGCAGTATTTT.

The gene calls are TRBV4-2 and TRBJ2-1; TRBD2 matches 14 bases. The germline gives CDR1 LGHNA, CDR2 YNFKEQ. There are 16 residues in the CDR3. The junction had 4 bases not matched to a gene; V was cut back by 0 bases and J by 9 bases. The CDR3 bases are TGTGCCAGCAGCCAAGAAGGGACTAGCGGGAGTGGTGAGCAGTTCTTC. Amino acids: CASSQEGTSGSGEQFF.

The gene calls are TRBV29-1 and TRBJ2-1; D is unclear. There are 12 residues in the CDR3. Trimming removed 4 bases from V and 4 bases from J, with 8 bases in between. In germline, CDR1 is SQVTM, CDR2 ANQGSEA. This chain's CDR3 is CSVVSEYNEQFF. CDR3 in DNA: TGCAGCGTTGTATCAGAGTACAATGAGCAGTTCTTC.

For the CDR3, the DNA is TGTGCCAGCAGTGAAGCAGCAGGGCGGGACACAGATACGCAGTATTTT. Amino acids: CASSEAAGRDTDTQYF. This chain links TRBV6-1 with TRBJ2-3, with a possible D match to TRBD2 (6 bases). The V end lost 0 bases, the J end lost 2 bases, and 12 bases lay between the germline ends. CDR1 is MNHNS, CDR2 SASEGT, per germline. The length of the CDR3 is 16 residues.

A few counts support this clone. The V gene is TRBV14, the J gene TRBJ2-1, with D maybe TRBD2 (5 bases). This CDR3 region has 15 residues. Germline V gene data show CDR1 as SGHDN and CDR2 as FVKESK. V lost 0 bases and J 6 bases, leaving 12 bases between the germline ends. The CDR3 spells CASSQEASWVNEQFF. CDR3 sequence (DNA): TGTGCCAGCAGCCAAGAGGCTAGCTGGGTCAATGAGCAGTTCTTC. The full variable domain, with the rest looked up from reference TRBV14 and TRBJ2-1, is EAGVTQFPSHSVIEKGQTVTLRCDPISGHDNLYWYRRVMGKEIKFLLHFVKESKQDESGMPNNRFLAERTGGTYSTLKVQPAELEDSGVYFCASSQEASWVNEQFFGPGTRLTVL.